This TCR beta chain appears in the sequencing data of a study of vaccination effects on CD4 cells after COVID-19. In the study overall: Expansion of antigen-specific CD4+ T cells with viral peptide pools was carried out by the ViraFEST assay before sequencing.

General observations from the study: Healthy vaccinees' vaccine-induced clones included only 1 of 255 cross-reacting with common cold coronaviruses.

On this clone: No antigen is known for it.

The data were produced by immunoSEQ multiplex PCR, yet TCRdb's version contains in-frame clones alone and is incomplete. The data hold tens of thousands of clones, with 75% to 80% observed a single time. The culture ran for approximately 10 days, and then CD4+ T cells were isolated. The CDR3 covers 11 residues. V lost 2 bases and J 3 bases, leaving 2 bases between the germline ends. Germline loops: CDR1 MNHNS, CDR2 SASEGT. V is TRBV6-1 and J is TRBJ2-7; no definite D call. The sample in question was CD4+ T cells from PBMCs cultured without peptide, obtained before COVID-19 vaccination. This TCR derives from a human donor who received a COVID-19 vaccine. The CDR3 loop reads CASSESYEQYV. The CDR3 region has the DNA TGTGCCAGCAGTGAAAGCTACGAGCAGTACGTC.